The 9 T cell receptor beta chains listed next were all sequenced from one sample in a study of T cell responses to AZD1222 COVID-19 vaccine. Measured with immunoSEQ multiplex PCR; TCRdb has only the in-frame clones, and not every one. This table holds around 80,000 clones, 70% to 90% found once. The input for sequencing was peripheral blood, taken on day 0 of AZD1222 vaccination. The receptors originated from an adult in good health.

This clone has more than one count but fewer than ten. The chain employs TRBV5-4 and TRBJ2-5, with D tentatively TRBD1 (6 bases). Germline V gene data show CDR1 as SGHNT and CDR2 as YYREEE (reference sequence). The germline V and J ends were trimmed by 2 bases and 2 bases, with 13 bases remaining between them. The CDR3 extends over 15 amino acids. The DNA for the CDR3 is TGTGCCAGCAGCTTCAGGGGTACGATACAAGAGACCCAGTACTTC. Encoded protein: CASSFRGTIQETQYF.

The CDR3 sequence: CASSLGQGAGEKLFF. CDR3 nucleotides: TGCGCCAGCAGCTTGGGTCAGGGGGCAGGGGAAAAACTGTTTTTT. This chain links TRBV5-1 with TRBJ1-4; TRBD1 matches 8 bases. CDR1 and CDR2 (germline): SGHRS, YFSETQ. Unmatched junction bases numbered 6, after V lost 0 bases and J lost 8 bases. CDR3 length equals 15 residues.

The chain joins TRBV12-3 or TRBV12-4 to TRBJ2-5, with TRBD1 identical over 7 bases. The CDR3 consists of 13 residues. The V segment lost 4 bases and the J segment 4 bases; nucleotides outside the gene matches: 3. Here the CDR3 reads CASSSYRGETQYF. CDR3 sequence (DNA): TGTGCCAGCAGTTCATACAGGGGAGAGACCCAGTACTTC.

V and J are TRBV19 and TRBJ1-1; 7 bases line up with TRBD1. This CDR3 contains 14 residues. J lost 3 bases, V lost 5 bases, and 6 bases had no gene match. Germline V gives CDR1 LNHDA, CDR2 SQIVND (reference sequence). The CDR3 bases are TGTGCCAGTAGTTTGCAGGGGGATCACACTGAAGCTTTCTTT. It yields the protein CASSLQGDHTEAFF.

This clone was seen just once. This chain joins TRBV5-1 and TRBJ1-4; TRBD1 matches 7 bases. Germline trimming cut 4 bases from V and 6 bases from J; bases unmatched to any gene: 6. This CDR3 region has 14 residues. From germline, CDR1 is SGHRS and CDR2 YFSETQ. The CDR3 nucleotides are TGCGCCAGCAGCAAACAGGGGCTTGATGAAAAACTGTTTTTT. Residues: CASSKQGLDEKLFF.

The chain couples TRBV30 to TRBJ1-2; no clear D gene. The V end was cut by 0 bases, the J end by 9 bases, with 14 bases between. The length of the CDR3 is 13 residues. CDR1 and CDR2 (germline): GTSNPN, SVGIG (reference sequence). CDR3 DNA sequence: TGTGCCTGGAGTGTAGCCGAGGGTTCCAGCTACACCTTC. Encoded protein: CAWSVAEGSSYTF. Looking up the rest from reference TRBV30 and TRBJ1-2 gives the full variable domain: SQTIHQWPATLVQPVGSPLSLECTVEGTSNPNLYWYRQAAGRGLQLLFYSVGIGQISSEVPQNLSASRPQDRQFILSSKKLLLSDSGFYLCAWSVAEGSSYTFGSGTRLTVV.

In nucleotides, the CDR3 is TGTGCCAGCAGCGTATCGACCGCTAACAATGAAAAACTGTTTTTT. Its protein is CASSVSTANNEKLFF. The genes are TRBV9 and TRBJ1-4; D remains unclear. Germline V lookup: CDR1 SGDLS, CDR2 YYNGEE. V was pared by 1 base and J by 5 bases, with 12 bases between. The CDR3 has 15 amino acids. The full variable domain, in which reference TRBV9 and TRBJ1-4 provide the parts outside the CDR3, is DSGVTQTPKHLITATGQRVTLRCSPRSGDLSVYWYQQSLDQGLQFLIQYYNGEERAKGNILERFSAQQFPDLHSELNLSSLELGDSALYFCASSVSTANNEKLFFGSGTQLSVL.

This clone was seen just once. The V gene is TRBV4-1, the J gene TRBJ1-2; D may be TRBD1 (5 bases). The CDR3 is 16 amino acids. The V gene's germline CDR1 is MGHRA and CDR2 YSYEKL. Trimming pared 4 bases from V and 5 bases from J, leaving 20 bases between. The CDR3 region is CASSPTLTPGRYGYTF. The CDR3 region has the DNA TGCGCCAGCAGCCCGACCCTTACCCCAGGGAGGTATGGCTACACCTTC.

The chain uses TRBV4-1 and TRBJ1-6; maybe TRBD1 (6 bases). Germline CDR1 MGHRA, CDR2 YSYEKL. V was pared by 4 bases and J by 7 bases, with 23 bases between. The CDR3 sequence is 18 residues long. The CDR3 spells CASSPQAGAGDFNSPLHF. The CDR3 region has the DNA TGCGCCAGCAGCCCCCAGGCGGGGGCAGGGGACTTCAATTCACCCCTCCACTTT.